The present T cell receptor (beta chain) was sequenced within a study of control samples from healthy donors and cancer patients. The germline V gene encodes CDR1 MNHEY and CDR2 SVGAGI. This CDR3 has 11 amino acids. Deletions cut 5 bases from V and 4 bases from J, with 5 bases between. Generated by immunoSEQ multiplex PCR, the TCRdb table keeps only in-frame clones and is missing some. Of about 83,000 clones detected, around 91% appear once; the ten largest clones hold approximately 14%. This clone appeared a single time. V and J are TRBV6-5 and TRBJ1-1; no firm D call. This receptor was taken from a man aged 25 to 40 in good health. Input material: blood. This chain's CDR3 is CASSRGTEAFF. DNA for the CDR3: TGTGCCAGCAGTCGGGGCACTGAAGCTTTCTTT.